These T cell receptor beta chains were read from a single sample in a study of CD8 T cells in ankylosing spondylitis. One entry per CDR3 protein results from TCRdb running MiXCR on the 5' RACE reads. This sample has roughly 120,000 distinct CDR3 sequences, with roughly an eighth found just once. The sequencing input was blood, either unsorted or a sorted T cell fraction (not recorded which). These receptors all stem from a female donor with ankylosing spondylitis or in good health (not recorded which). Both conserved end residues are trimmed from each CDR3. The order of the fields is V gene, CDR3 protein.

>TRBV20-1
SANGDDEKLF
>TRBV18
ASSIQTYEQY
>TRBV4-2
ASSQDLRNLNTEAF
>TRBV6-1
ASNRAAGGPQH
>TRBV5-1
ASSLTPGRQETQY
>TRBV4-2
ASSQELGTGYNEQF
>TRBV7-3
ASSVSGVLF
>TRBV7-9
ASSLRSGTFSGNTIY
>TRBV5-1
ASSLDRWSDTQY
>TRBV12-3/TRBV12-4
ASTRQGANNEQF
>TRBV9
ASSPLAGEDTQY
>TRBV20-1
SAQTPSAGNYEQY
>TRBV6-1
ASSEALAEYYEQY
>TRBV4-2
ASSQGLALQETKY
>TRBV29-1
SVRGAGGNTIY
>TRBV6-2/TRBV6-3
ASSYSGGGSTEAF
>TRBV4-2
ASSQAESNTGELF
>TRBV2
ASSDGGSNQPQH